This TCR beta chain is from a study of tumor and adjacent non-tumor tissue in lung cancer. As for this clonotype: One junction end does not reproduce the germline sequence, and a read error may be involved.

A modified ARM-PCR protocol with three rounds of nested PCR amplified TCRbeta. TCRdb ran MiXCR on the multiplex PCR reads and lists one entry per CDR3 protein. Found here are more than 60,000 distinct CDR3 sequences, more than 75% of them singletons; the top ten hold 35% to 50%. CDR3 length: 17 residues. Germline assignment: CDR1 ENHRY and CDR2 SYGVKD. No cell sorting was done before RNA was extracted from the tissue. The normal lung tissue was taken more than 3 cm from the tumor edge. V usage is TRBV10-3 and J usage is TRBJ2-3; tentatively, D is TRBD1 or TRBD2 (6 bases each). This TCR came from a man in his 60s with non-small cell lung cancer. The specimen was distant non-tumor lung tissue. The CDR3 bases are TGTGTCATCAGTGATAACGGCGGCCGGGGGCTCACAGATACGCATTATTTT. This gives the protein CVISDNGGRGLTDTHYF.